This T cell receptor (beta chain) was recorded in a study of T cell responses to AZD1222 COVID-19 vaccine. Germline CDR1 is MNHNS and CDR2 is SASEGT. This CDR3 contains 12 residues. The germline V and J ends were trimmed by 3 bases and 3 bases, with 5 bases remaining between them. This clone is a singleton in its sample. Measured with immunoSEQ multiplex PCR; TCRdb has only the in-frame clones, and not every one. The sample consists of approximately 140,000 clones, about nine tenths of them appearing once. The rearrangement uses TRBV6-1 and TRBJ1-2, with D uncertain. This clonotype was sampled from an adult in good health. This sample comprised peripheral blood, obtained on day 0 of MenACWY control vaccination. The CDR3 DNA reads TGTGCCAGCAGTGACGCTTACTATGGCTACACCTTC. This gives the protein CASSDAYYGYTF.